These 7 T cell receptor beta chains originate from one sample sequenced in a study of response to subunit inactivated influenza vaccine. MiXCR, applied by TCRdb to the RT-PCR reads, yields one record per CDR3 protein. The table includes around 570,000 distinct CDR3 sequences, roughly 8.2% detected once. The starting material was PBMCs from blood, obtained about 23 months after vaccination. The receptors shown here come from a man aged 50 to 69 who received an inactivated influenza vaccine.

The chain is built from TRBV6-1 and TRBJ1-5, with 11 bases matching TRBD1. The J segment lost 6 bases and the V segment lost 4 bases, leaving 5 bases of the junction unmatched. This CDR3 contains 15 residues. Germline V lookup: CDR1 MNHNS, CDR2 SASEGT. The DNA for the CDR3 is TGTGCCAGCAGTGGACCGGGACAGGGGGTTCAGCCCCAGCATTTT. It translates to CASSGPGQGVQPQHF.

This clonotype has ten or more counts. V gene TRBV18 combines with J gene TRBJ1-6; no clear D gene. CDR3 length: 13 residues. CDR1 is KGHSH and CDR2 is LQKENI in the germline V gene. V lost 3 bases and J 8 bases, leaving 8 bases between the germline ends. CDR3 amino acids: CASSPLQDSPLHF. DNA of the CDR3: TGTGCCAGCTCACCGTTACAAGATTCACCCCTCCACTTT.

The chain is built from TRBV6-1 and TRBJ1-2; D might be TRBD1 (5 bases). The CDR3 sequence is 15 residues long. Germline loops: CDR1 MNHNS, CDR2 SASEGT. Trimming took off 5 bases at V and 0 bases at J, with 13 bases between the two ends. The CDR3 coding sequence is TGTGCCAGCAGTATCGGGGGTCGAACTAACTATGGCTACACCTTC. It codes for CASSIGGRTNYGYTF.

The chain has TRBV29-1 and TRBJ1-1; TRBD1 might be the D (5 bases). The CDR3 runs to 12 residues. V lost 4 bases and J 7 bases, leaving 13 bases between the germline ends. From germline, CDR1 is SQVTM and CDR2 ANQGSEA. CDR3 sequence reads: CSVAGVGGEAFF. CDR3 DNA: TGCAGCGTTGCGGGCGTGGGGGGTGAAGCTTTCTTT.

The chain couples TRBV10-3 to TRBJ2-3; D not resolved. Trimming shortened V by 5 bases and J by 2 bases, and 8 bases separated the two germline ends. CDR1 ENHRY and CDR2 SYGVKD come from the germline V gene. The CDR3 has 13 residues. Here the CDR3 reads CAISIGHTDTQYF. Here the CDR3 DNA reads TGTGCCATCAGTATCGGGCACACAGATACGCAGTATTTT.

This clonotype was picked up many times. The gene calls are TRBV7-2 and TRBJ2-7; D ambiguous. CDR1 SGHTA and CDR2 FQGNSA come from the germline V gene. The CDR3 has 13 residues. Trimming shortened V by 5 bases and J by 5 bases, and 13 bases separated the two germline ends. The CDR3: CASSNNRAHEQYF. DNA for the CDR3: TGTGCCAGCAGCAACAATAGGGCCCACGAGCAGTACTTC.

This clonotype was found a few times. The chain carries TRBV4-1 and TRBJ1-1; D unclear. The CDR3 is made up of 14 amino acids. V dropped 6 bases and J dropped 1 base, with 12 bases sitting between them. Germline V gene lookup returns CDR1 MGHRA and CDR2 YSYEKL. The CDR3 nucleotides are TGCGCCAGCAGACCCGCCGGTACGAACACTGAAGCTTTCTTT. Translating it yields CASRPAGTNTEAFF.